Listed below are T cell receptor beta chains from one sample, sequenced in a study of T cells after yellow fever vaccination. TCRdb fed the 5' RACE reads into MiXCR, producing one record per CDR3 protein. The sample lists approximately 450,000 distinct CDR3 sequences; 18% were seen once. This specimen was PBMCs, taken before the yellow fever booster vaccination. These receptors were obtained from a man between 18 and 29 years old who received the YFV17D yellow fever vaccine. Both conserved end residues are part of each CDR3.

cdr3_aa cdr3_length j_call v_call
CASSPTGFYGYTF 13 TRBJ1-2 TRBV5-1
CASSWDRGVTDTQYF 15 TRBJ2-3 TRBV7-2
CASSQNTGPPETQYF 15 TRBJ2-5 TRBV4-1
CASSGKGAWSQPQHF 15 TRBJ1-5 TRBV7-2
CASSEWTGYNQPQHF 15 TRBJ1-5 TRBV6-1
CASSLGRGGNQPQHF 15 TRBJ1-5 TRBV7-8
CASSQVSRDEQYF 13 TRBJ2-7 TRBV4-1
CASSLGRGRGEESEKLFF 18 TRBJ1-4 TRBV7-9
CASSLVWRGATDTQYF 16 TRBJ2-3 TRBV7-2
CASSQPGQKYNEQFF 15 TRBJ2-1 TRBV4-1
CASSLSRRIPNYGYTF 16 TRBJ1-2 TRBV5-1
CASKQSGYGYTF 12 TRBJ1-2 TRBV6-2/TRBV6-3
CASSEDRGDTEAFF 14 TRBJ1-1 TRBV6-1
CSIRGTGIALSYEQYF 16 TRBJ2-7 TRBV20-1
CASGGAGYTF 10 TRBJ1-2 TRBV9
CSASRDSLTDTQYF 14 TRBJ2-3 TRBV20-1
CASSESGGRAYNEQFF 16 TRBJ2-1 TRBV10-2
CSVFRGSGTDTQYF 14 TRBJ2-3 TRBV29-1
CASRGLGGDNYGYTF 15 TRBJ1-2 TRBV6-1
CASSQPTGITDTQYF 15 TRBJ2-3 TRBV5-1
CASQAQDSYTGELFF 15 TRBJ2-2 TRBV25-1
CATSPGQGAILDTQYF 16 TRBJ2-3 TRBV15
CASSLAGGARTYGYTF 16 TRBJ1-2 TRBV5-1
CASSTGGQTGELFF 14 TRBJ2-2 TRBV5-1
CASSVDYNEQFF 12 TRBJ2-1 TRBV9
CASSQEMRNSPLHF 14 TRBJ1-6 TRBV3-1
CASSQTGIAKNIQYF 15 TRBJ2-4 TRBV18
CASSIGSGQRYNSPLHF 17 TRBJ1-6 TRBV19
CATSGQTSGANVLTF 15 TRBJ2-6 TRBV10-3
CASSGQGSNYGYTF 14 TRBJ1-2 TRBV2
CASSLERGTGELFF 14 TRBJ2-2 TRBV7-8
CASSYQGSDGYTF 13 TRBJ1-2 TRBV5-1
CASSYRVSSYNEQFF 15 TRBJ2-1 TRBV19
CASSLGRTGEETQYF 15 TRBJ2-5 TRBV5-1
CASRRPNTEAFF 12 TRBJ1-1 TRBV5-1